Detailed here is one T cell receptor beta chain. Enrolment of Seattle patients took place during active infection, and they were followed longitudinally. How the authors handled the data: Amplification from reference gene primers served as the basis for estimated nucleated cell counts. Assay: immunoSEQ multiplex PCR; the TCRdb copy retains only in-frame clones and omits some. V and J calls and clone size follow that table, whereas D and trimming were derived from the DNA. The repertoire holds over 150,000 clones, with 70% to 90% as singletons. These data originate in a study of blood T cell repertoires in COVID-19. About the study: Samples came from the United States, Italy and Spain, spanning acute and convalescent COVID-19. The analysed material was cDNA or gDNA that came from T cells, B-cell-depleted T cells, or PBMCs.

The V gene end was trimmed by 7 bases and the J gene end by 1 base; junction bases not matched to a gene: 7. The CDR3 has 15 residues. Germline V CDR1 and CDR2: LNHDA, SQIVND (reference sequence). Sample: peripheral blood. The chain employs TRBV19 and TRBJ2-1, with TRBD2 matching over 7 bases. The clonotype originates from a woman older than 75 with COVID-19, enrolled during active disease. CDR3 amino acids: CASTITGGSYNEQFF. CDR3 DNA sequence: TGTGCCAGTACCATCACGGGGGGTTCCTACAATGAGCAGTTCTTC.